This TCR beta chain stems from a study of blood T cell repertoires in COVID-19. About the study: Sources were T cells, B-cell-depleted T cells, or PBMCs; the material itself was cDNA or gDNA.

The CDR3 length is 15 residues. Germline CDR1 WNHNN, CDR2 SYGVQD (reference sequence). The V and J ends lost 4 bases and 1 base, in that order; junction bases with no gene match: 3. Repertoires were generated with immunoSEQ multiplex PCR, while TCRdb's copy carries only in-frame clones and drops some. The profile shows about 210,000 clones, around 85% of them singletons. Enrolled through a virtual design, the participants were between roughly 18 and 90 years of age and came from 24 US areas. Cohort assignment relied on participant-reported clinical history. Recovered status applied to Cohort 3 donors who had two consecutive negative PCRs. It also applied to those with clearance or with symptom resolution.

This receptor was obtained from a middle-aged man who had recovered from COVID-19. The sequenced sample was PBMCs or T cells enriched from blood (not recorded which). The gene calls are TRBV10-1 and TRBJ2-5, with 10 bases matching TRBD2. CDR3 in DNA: TGCGCCAGCAGTGCTAGCGGGAGCTCCCAAGAGACCCAGTACTTC. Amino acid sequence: CASSASGSSQETQYF.